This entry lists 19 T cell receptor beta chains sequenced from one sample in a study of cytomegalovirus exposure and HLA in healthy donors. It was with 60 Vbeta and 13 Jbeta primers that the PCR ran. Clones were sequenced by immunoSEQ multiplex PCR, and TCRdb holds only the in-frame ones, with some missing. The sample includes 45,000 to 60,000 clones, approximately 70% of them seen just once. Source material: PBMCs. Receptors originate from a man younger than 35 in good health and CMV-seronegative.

CDR3 sequence (DNA): TGTGCCAGCAGCTACACTAGCGATACGCAGTATTTT. Translation: CASSYTSDTQYF. The chain employs TRBV7-6 and TRBJ2-3; the D gene is possibly TRBD2 (6 bases). Looked up from germline, CDR1 is SGHVS and CDR2 is FNYEAQ. V lost 4 bases to trimming and J lost 6 bases, with 8 bases between them. This CDR3 is 12 amino acids long.

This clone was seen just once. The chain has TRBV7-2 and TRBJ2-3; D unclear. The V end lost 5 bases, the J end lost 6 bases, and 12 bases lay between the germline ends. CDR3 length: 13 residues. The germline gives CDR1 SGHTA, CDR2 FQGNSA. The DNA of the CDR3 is TGTGCCAGCAGCGCCCCATTGGGCGATACGCAGTATTTT. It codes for CASSAPLGDTQYF.

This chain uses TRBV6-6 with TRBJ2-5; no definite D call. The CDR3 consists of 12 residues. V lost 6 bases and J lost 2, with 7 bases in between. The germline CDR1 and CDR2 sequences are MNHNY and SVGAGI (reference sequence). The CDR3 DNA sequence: TGTGCCAGCAGCCTCTTACAAGAGACCCAGTACTTC. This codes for CASSLLQETQYF.

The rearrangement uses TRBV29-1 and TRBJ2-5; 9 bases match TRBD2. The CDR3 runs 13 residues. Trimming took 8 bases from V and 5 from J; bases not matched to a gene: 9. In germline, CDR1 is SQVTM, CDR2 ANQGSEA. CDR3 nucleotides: TGCAGCTCCGGGGGCGGGAGGGGGGAGACCCAGTACTTC. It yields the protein CSSGGGRGETQYF. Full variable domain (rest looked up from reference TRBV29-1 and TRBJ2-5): SAVISQKPSRDICQRGTSLTIQCQVDSQVTMMFWYRQQPGQSLTLIATANQGSEATYESGFVIDKFPISRPNLTFSTLTVSNMSPEDSSIYLCSSGGGRGETQYFGPGTRLLVL.

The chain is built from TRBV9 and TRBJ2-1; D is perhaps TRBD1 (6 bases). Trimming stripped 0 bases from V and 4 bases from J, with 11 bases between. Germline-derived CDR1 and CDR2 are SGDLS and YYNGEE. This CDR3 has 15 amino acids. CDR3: CASSVGLGQYNEQFF. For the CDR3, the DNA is TGTGCCAGCAGCGTAGGGCTTGGACAGTACAATGAGCAGTTCTTC.

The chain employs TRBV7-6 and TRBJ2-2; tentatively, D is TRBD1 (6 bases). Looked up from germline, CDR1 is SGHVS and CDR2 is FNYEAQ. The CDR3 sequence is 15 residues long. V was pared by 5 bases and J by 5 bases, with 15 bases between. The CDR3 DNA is TGTGCCAGCAGCCACACAGACAGGTGGACCGGGGAGCTGTTTTTT. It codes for CASSHTDRWTGELFF.

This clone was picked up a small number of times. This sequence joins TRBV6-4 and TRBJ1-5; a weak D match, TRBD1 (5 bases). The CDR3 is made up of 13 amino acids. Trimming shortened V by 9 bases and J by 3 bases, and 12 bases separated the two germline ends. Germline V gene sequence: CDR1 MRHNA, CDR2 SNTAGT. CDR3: CASVVRDNQPQHF. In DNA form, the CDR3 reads TGTGCCAGTGTGGTCAGGGACAATCAGCCCCAGCATTTT.

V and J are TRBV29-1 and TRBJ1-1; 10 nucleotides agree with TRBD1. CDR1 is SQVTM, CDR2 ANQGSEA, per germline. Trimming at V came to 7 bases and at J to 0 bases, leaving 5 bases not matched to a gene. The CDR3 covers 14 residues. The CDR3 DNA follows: TGCAGCGCGACAGGGGGCACAATGAACACTGAAGCTTTCTTT. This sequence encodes CSATGGTMNTEAFF. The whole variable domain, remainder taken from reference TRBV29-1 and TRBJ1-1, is SAVISQKPSRDICQRGTSLTIQCQVDSQVTMMFWYRQQPGQSLTLIATANQGSEATYESGFVIDKFPISRPNLTFSTLTVSNMSPEDSSIYLCSATGGTMNTEAFFGQGTRLTVV.

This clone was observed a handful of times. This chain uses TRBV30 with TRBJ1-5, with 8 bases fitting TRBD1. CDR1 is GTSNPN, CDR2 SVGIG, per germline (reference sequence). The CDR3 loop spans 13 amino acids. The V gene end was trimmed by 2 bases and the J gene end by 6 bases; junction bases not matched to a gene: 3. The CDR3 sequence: CAWSKQGGQPQHF. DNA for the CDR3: TGTGCCTGGAGTAAACAGGGGGGTCAGCCCCAGCATTTT. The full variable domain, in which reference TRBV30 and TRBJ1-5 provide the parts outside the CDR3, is SQTIHQWPATLVQPVGSPLSLECTVEGTSNPNLYWYRQAAGRGLQLLFYSVGIGQISSEVPQNLSASRPQDRQFILSSKKLLLSDSGFYLCAWSKQGGQPQHFGDGTRLSIL.

This CDR3 reads CASSLDSHESYEQYF. The CDR3, as DNA: TGCGCCAGCAGCCTGGACAGCCACGAGTCCTACGAGCAGTACTTC. This chain links TRBV5-1 with TRBJ2-7; possible D gene TRBD1, 6 bases. In germline, CDR1 is SGHRS, CDR2 YFSETQ. V shed 4 bases and J shed 1 base, with 15 bases lying between them. The CDR3 contains 15 residues.

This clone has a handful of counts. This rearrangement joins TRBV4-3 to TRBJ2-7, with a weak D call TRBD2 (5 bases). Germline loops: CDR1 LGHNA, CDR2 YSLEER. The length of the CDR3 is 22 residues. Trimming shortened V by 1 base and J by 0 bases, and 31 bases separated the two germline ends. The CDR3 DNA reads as TGCGCCAGCAGCCAAGGGGCGACTGGCGAATCTCAAAAGGATGGGAGCTCCTACGAGCAGTACTTC. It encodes CASSQGATGESQKDGSSYEQYF.

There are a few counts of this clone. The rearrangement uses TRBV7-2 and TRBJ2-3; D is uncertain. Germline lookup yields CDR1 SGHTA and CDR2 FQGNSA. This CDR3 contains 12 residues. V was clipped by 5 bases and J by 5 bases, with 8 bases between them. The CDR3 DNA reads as TGTGCCAGCAGCGCCAGGATAGATACGCAGTATTTT. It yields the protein CASSARIDTQYF. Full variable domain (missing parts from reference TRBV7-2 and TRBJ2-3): GAGVSQSPSNKVTEKGKDVELRCDPISGHTALYWYRQSLGQGLEFLIYFQGNSAPDKSGLPSDRFSAERTGGSVSTLTIQRTQQEDSAVYLCASSARIDTQYFGPGTRLTVL.

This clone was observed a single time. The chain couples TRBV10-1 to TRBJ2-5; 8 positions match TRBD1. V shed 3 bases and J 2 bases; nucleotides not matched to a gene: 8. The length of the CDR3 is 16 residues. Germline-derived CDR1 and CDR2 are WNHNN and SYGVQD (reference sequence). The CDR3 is CASSDPLNRGQETQYF. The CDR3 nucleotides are TGCGCCAGCAGTGATCCCCTCAACAGGGGGCAAGAGACCCAGTACTTC.

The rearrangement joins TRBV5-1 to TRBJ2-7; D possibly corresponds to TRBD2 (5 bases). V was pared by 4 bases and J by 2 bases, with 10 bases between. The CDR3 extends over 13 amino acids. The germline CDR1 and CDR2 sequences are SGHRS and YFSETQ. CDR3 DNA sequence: TGCGCCAGCAGCGGTGGGAGCACCTACGAGCAGTACTTC. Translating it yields CASSGGSTYEQYF.

CDR3 sequence: CASSFGEHYGYTF. DNA of the CDR3: TGTGCCAGCAGCTTTGGGGAGCACTATGGCTACACCTTC. This sequence joins TRBV7-7 and TRBJ1-2; no firm D call. Trimming removed 3 bases from V and 3 bases from J, with 8 bases in between. Germline CDR1 is SSHAT and CDR2 is FNYEAQ (reference sequence). The CDR3 runs to 13 residues.

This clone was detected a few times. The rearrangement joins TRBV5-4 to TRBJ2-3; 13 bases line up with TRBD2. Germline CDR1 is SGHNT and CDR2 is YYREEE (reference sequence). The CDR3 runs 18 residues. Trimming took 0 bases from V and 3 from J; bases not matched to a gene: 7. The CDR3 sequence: CASSLGTSGSMGTDTQYF. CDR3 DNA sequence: TGTGCCAGCAGCTTGGGGACTAGCGGGAGCATGGGGACAGATACGCAGTATTTT.

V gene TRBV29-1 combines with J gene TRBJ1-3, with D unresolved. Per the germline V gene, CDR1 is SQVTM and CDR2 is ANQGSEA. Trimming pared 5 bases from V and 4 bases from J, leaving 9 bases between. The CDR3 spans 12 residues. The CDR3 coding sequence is TGCAGCGTTCAATTTTCAGGAAACACCATATATTTT. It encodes CSVQFSGNTIYF.

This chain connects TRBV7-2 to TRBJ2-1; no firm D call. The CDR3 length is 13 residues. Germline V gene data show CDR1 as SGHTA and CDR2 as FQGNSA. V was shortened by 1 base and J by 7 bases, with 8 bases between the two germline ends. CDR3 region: CASSLGAPNEQFF. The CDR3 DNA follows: TGTGCCAGCAGCTTAGGGGCCCCTAATGAGCAGTTCTTC.

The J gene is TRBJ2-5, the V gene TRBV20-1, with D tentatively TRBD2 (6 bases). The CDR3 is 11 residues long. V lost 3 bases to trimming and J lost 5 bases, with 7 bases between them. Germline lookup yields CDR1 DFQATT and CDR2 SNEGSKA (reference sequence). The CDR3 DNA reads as TGCAGTGCTAGCGGGAGTGAGACCCAGTACTTC. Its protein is CSASGSETQYF.